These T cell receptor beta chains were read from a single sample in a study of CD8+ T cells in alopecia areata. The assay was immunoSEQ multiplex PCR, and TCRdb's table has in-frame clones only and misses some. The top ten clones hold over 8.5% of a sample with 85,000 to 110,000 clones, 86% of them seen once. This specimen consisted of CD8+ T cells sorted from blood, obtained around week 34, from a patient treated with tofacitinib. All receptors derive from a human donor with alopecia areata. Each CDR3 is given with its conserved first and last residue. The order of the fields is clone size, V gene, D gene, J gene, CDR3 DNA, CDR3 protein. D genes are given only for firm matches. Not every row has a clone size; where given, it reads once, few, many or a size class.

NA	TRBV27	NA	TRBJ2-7	TGTGCCAGCAGTCCCGTTCCGATCTCCTACGAGCAGTACTTC	CASSPVPISYEQYF
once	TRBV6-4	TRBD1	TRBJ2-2	TGTGCCAGCAGTGACTCGCCCTATCCAGGGGGCCCGAACACCGGGGAGCTGTTTTTT	CASSDSPYPGGPNTGELFF
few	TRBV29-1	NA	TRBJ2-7	TGCAGCGTTGAAGGCCCCTACGAGCAGTACTTC	CSVEGPYEQYF
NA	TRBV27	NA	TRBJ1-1	TGTGCCAGCAGTCCCTACGCAGGAGGGGCCACTGAAGCTTTCTTT	CASSPYAGGATEAFF
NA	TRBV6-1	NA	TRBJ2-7	TGTGCCAGCAGGGGTAAGAGCTTCAGCTCCTACGAGCAGTACTTC	CASRGKSFSSYEQYF
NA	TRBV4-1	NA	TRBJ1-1	TGCGCCAGCAGCCAGCAGGGAACTGAAGCTTTCTTT	CASSQQGTEAFF
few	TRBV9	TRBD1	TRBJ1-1	TGTGCCAGCAGCGGGGAGACAGGGGGCACTGAAGCTTTCTTT	CASSGETGGTEAFF
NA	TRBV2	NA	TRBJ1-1	TGTGCCAGCAGTGATTCAGGGGACTTCACTGAAGCTTTCTTT	CASSDSGDFTEAFF
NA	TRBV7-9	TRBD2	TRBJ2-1	TGTGCCAGCAGCTTAGCGCTCCGGGGGGGAGAAAACAATGAGCAGTTCTTC	CASSLALRGGENNEQFF
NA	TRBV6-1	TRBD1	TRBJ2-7	TGTGCCAGCAGTGTCGGGACAGGGTCCTACGAGCAGTACTTC	CASSVGTGSYEQYF
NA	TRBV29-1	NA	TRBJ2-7	TGCAGCGTCACCACAGAGGGACACCCATCCGAGCAGTACTTC	CSVTTEGHPSEQYF
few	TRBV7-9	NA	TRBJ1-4	TGTGCCAGCAGCTTAGCGAGGAGTGAAAAACTGTTTTTT	CASSLARSEKLFF
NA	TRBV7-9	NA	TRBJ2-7	TGTGCCAGCTCTCCGGGGTACGAGCAGTACTTC	CASSPGYEQYF
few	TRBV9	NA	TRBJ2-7	TGTGCCAGCAGCGACCAGAACGAGCAGTACTTC	CASSDQNEQYF
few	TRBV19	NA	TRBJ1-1	TGTGCCAGTAGTATAGGCTTCCCTCCGAACACTGAAGCTTTCTTT	CASSIGFPPNTEAFF
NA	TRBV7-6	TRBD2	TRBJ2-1	TGTGCCAGCCGGGGGGGCTACAATGAGCAGTTCTTC	CASRGGYNEQFF
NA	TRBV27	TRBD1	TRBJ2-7	TGTGCCAGCAGTTTAGGATGGGACAGAGAATACGAGCAGTACTTC	CASSLGWDREYEQYF
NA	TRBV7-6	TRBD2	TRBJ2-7	TGTGCCAGCAGCCGCGGGACTAGCGAATCCTACGAGCAGTACTTC	CASSRGTSESYEQYF
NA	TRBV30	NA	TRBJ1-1	TGTGCCTGGAGTGTCTGGGGGAACAGGGCGGACACTGAAGCTTTCTTT	CAWSVWGNRADTEAFF
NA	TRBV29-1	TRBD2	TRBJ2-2	TGCAGCGTTGTCGGGGCGGCTAGCGGAGACGTTAGCACCGGGGAGCTGTTTTTT	CSVVGAASGDVSTGELFF
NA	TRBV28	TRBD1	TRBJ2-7	TGTGCCAGCAGTCCGGGGACAGGGCGGATTTCGAGGTACGAGCAGTACTTC	CASSPGTGRISRYEQYF
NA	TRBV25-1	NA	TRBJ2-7	TGTGCCAGCAGCGATCAGGGTGTGAACTACGAGCAGTACTTC	CASSDQGVNYEQYF
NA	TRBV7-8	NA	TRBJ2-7	TGTGCCAGCAGCCCCAATCGGGGCGCCTCCTACGAGCAGTACTTC	CASSPNRGASYEQYF
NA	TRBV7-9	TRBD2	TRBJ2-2	TGTGCCAGCAGCTCGAGGACTAGCGACACCGGGGAGCTGTTTTTT	CASSSRTSDTGELFF
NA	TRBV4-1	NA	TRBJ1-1	TGCGCCAGCAGCCAATCGGGACGGGGGAACACTGAAGCTTTCTTT	CASSQSGRGNTEAFF
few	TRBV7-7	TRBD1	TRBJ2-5	TGTGCTAGCAGCCACGGACAGGGGTCGTTGGAGACCCAGTACTTC	CASSHGQGSLETQYF
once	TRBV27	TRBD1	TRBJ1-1	TGTGCCAGCACCCTGGGACAGGTAGACACTGAAGCTTTCTTT	CASTLGQVDTEAFF
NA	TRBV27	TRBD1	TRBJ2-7	TGTGCCAGCAGTTTTATAGGGGGCTTCTACGAGCAGTACTTC	CASSFIGGFYEQYF
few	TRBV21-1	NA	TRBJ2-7	TGTGCCAGCCCGAAACAGGGGGCGAGGGAGCAGTACTTC	CASPKQGAREQYF
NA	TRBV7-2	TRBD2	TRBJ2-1	TGTGCCAGCAGCTCTTGGACTAGCGTCGTTGAGCAGTTCTTC	CASSSWTSVVEQFF
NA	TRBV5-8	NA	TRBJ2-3	TGTGCCAGCAGCTTGGGACAGGGAGGTTCCACAGATACGCAGTATTTT	CASSLGQGGSTDTQYF
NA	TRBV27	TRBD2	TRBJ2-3	TGTGCCAGCAGTTTATCGTGGGGAGGGGAGACAACTCCATCAGATACGCAGTATTTT	CASSLSWGGETTPSDTQYF
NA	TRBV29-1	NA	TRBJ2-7	TGCAGCGTTGAAGCCTACTACGAGCAGTACTTC	CSVEAYYEQYF
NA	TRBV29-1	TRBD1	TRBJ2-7	TGCAGCGTTGTAGGTCGCGGGACAGGGGCTCTCGAGCAGTACTTC	CSVVGRGTGALEQYF
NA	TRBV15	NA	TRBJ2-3	TGTGCCACCAGCAGCCAAAACCGGGACTCCACCACAGATACGCAGTATTTT	CATSSQNRDSTTDTQYF
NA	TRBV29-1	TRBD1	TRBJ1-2	TGCAGCGTAGAGACAGGGGGCCGTGATAACTATGGCTACACCTTC	CSVETGGRDNYGYTF
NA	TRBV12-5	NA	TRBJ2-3	TGTGCTAGTGGTCCGGGACCGAGCACAGATACGCAGTATTTT	CASGPGPSTDTQYF
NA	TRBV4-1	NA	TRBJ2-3	TGCGCCAGCAGCCAAGAGGTGGGGTTAACAGATACGCAGTATTTT	CASSQEVGLTDTQYF